This record covers a single TCR beta chain. This record belongs to a study of shared T cell receptors in the human thymus. V lost 4 bases and J 7 bases, leaving 17 bases between the germline ends. CDR1 and CDR2 from the germline V gene are MDHEN and SYDVKM. The CDR3 covers 14 residues. Libraries were prepared by immunoSEQ multiplex PCR; TCRdb keeps only in-frame clonotypes and omits some of them. The sample shows hundreds of thousands of clones, roughly 88% of them seen only once. Separately, the same data were catalogued under a study of human thymus T cells. From that study: Thymic samples were excised during corrective heart operations. V and J genes seemed to be used with bias in thymic and blood repertoires.

This sequence originates from a boy less than two years old with a congenital heart defect. V gene TRBV28 combines with J gene TRBJ2-7; no clear D. The sequencing sample was made of thymocytes. CDR3 protein: CASSSPRLLPEQYF. DNA for the CDR3: TGTGCCAGCAGTTCTCCGCGGCTTCTCCCGGAGCAGTACTTC. Full variable domain (rest looked up from reference TRBV28 and TRBJ2-7): DVKVTQSSRYLVKRTGEKVFLECVQDMDHENMFWYRQDPGLGLRLIYFSYDVKMKEKGDIPEGYSVSREKKERFSLILESASTNQTSMYLCASSSPRLLPEQYFGPGTRLTVT.